Listed below are T cell receptor beta chains from one sample, sequenced in a study of shared clonotypes between healthy human individuals. Method: immunoSEQ multiplex PCR; TCRdb's copy keeps in-frame clones and lacks some. The sample holds some 200,000 clones; around 63% are singletons and the top ten take about 10%. Sequenced material: memory CD4+ T cells sorted from blood. These receptors were obtained from a young man in good health. Each CDR3 is given with its conserved first and last residue. D genes are given only for firm matches. Only some rows state a clone size, as once, few, many or a class for expanded clones.

V	J	D	size	CDR3	DNA
TRBV27	TRBJ1-1	-	-	CASKFIGPSNTEAFF	TGTGCCAGCAAATTCATCGGGCCCTCGAACACTGAAGCTTTCTTT
TRBV7-2	TRBJ1-2	-	many	CASSSRATYGYTF	TGTGCCAGCAGCTCCCGGGCGACCTATGGCTACACCTTC
TRBV27	TRBJ1-4	-	few	CASSLQGGEKLFF	TGTGCCAGCAGTTTACAGGGTGGGGAAAAACTGTTTTTT
TRBV18	TRBJ2-7	-	-	CASSPPSAKTYEQYF	TGTGCCAGCTCACCACCGTCGGCCAAAACCTACGAGCAGTACTTC
TRBV5-1	TRBJ1-1	TRBD1	few	CASSTGQGAGLNTEAFF	TGCGCCAGCAGCACCGGACAGGGGGCGGGTTTGAACACTGAAGCTTTCTTT
TRBV7-9	TRBJ2-1	TRBD2	-	CASSFSGEWSYNEQFF	TGTGCCAGCAGCTTTAGCGGGGAGTGGTCCTACAATGAGCAGTTCTTC
TRBV29-1	TRBJ2-1	-	-	CSVGRGVSYNEQFF	TGCAGCGTTGGGCGGGGCGTCTCCTACAATGAGCAGTTCTTC
TRBV11-2	TRBJ2-5	-	-	CASSPLGQETQYF	TGTGCCAGCAGCCCCCTGGGGCAAGAGACCCAGTACTTC
TRBV5-4	TRBJ1-2	TRBD1	-	CASSLAGGDPYGYTF	TGTGCCAGCAGCTTAGCAGGGGGCGATCCCTATGGCTACACCTTC
TRBV5-1	TRBJ2-3	TRBD2	-	CASSSSGNTDTQYF	TGCGCCAGCAGTTCTAGCGGTAACACAGATACGCAGTATTTT
TRBV29-1	TRBJ2-3	TRBD1	-	CSVGRTGRVNTDTQYF	TGCAGCGTTGGAAGGACAGGGCGGGTCAACACAGATACGCAGTATTTT
TRBV5-1	TRBJ1-3	-	-	CASSLFGASGNTIYF	TGCGCCAGCAGCTTGTTCGGGGCGTCAGGAAACACCATATATTTT
TRBV19	TRBJ2-3	-	-	CASRTTLPNTDTQYF	TGTGCCAGTAGGACGACACTGCCAAACACAGATACGCAGTATTTT
TRBV6-1	TRBJ2-7	-	-	CASSEDRVVAEQYF	TGTGCCAGCAGTGAAGACAGGGTGGTGGCCGAGCAGTACTTC
TRBV19	TRBJ1-2	-	-	CASRNLDRYYGYTF	TGTGCCAGTAGGAACCTGGACAGATACTATGGCTACACCTTC
TRBV5-1	TRBJ2-5	-	-	CASSLGNQETQYF	TGCGCCAGCAGCTTGGGGAACCAAGAGACCCAGTACTTC
TRBV6-6	TRBJ2-7	-	-	CASSSPSPLRNYEQYF	TGTGCCAGCAGTTCCCCTAGCCCCCTGCGGAACTACGAGCAGTACTTC